This entry is about one T cell receptor (beta chain). Its cognate antigen is unknown. The data were taken from a study of a mutant IDH1 vaccine in newly diagnosed glioma. Using immunoSEQ multiplex PCR, the repertoire was profiled, and TCRdb retains in-frame clones only, with some absent. The table records some 60,000 clones, just under 90% of them present only once. V lost 1 base, J lost 2 bases, and 10 bases lay in between. The CDR3 extends over 15 amino acids. The germline V gene has CDR1 SGHDT and CDR2 YYEEEE. The sample's time point: week 5, during vaccination. The vaccine gave 300 ug of a 20-mer mutant IDH1 peptide subcutaneously per dose.

The gene calls are TRBV5-6 and TRBJ1-5; maybe TRBD1 (5 bases). This material consisted of PBMCs, taken from a glioma patient whose treatment included an IDH1 peptide vaccine. This clonotype was sampled from a woman in her thirties or forties with glioma. CDR3 DNA sequence: TGTGCCAGCAGCTTGTGGATGACAGGCAATCAGCCCCAGCATTTT. It translates to CASSLWMTGNQPQHF. The full variable domain, completed using reference TRBV5-6 and TRBJ1-5, is DAGVTQSPTHLIKTRGQQVTLRCSPKSGHDTVSWYQQALGQGPQFIFQYYEEEERQRGNFPDRFSGHQFPNYSSELNVNALLLGDSALYLCASSLWMTGNQPQHFGDGTRLSIL.